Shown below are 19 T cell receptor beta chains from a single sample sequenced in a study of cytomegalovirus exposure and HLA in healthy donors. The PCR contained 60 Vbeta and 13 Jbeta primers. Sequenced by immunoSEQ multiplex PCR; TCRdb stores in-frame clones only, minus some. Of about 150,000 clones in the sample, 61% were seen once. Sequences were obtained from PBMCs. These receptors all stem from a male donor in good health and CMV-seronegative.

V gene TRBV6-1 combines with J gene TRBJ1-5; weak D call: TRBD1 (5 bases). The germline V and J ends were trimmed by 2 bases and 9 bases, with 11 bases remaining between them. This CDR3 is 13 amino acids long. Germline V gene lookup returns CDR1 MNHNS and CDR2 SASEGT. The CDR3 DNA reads TGTGCCAGCAGTGAATACAGGCCGCGGCCCCAGCATTTT. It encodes CASSEYRPRPQHF.

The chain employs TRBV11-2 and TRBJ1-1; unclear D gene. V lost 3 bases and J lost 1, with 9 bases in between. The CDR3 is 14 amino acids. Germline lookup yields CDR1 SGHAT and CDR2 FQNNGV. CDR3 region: CASSFSWSNTEAFF. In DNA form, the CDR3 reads TGTGCCAGCAGCTTTAGTTGGTCGAACACTGAAGCTTTCTTT.

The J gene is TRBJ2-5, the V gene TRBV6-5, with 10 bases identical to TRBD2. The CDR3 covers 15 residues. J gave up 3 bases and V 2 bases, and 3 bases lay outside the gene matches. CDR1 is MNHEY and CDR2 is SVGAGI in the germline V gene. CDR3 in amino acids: CASSYLLAGEETQYF. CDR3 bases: TGTGCCAGCAGTTACCTTCTAGCGGGGGAAGAGACCCAGTACTTC.

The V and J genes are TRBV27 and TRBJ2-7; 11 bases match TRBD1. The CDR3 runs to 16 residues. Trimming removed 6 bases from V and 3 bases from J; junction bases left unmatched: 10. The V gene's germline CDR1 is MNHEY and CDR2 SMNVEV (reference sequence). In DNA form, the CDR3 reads TGTGCCAGCAGAGTAAAACTGGACAGGGGGCTCTACGAGCAGTACTTC. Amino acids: CASRVKLDRGLYEQYF.

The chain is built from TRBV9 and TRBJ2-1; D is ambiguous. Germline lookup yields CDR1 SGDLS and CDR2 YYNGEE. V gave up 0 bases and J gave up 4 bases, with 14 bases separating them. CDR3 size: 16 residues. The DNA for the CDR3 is TGTGCCAGCAGCGTAGCTGAGTACTCTCCGTACAATGAGCAGTTCTTC. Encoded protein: CASSVAEYSPYNEQFF.

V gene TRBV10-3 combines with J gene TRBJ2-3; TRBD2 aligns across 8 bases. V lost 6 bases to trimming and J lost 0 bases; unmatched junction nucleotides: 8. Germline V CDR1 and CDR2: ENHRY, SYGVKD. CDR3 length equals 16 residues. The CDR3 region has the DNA TGTGCCATCAGCGGCGGGGGGTACTCTAGCACAGATACGCAGTATTTT. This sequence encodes CAISGGGYSSTDTQYF.

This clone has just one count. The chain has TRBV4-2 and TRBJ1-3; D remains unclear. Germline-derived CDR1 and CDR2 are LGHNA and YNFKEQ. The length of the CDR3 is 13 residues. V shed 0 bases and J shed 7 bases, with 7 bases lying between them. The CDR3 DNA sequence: TGTGCCAGCAGCCAAGATGGCGGGAACACCATATATTTT. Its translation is CASSQDGGNTIYF.

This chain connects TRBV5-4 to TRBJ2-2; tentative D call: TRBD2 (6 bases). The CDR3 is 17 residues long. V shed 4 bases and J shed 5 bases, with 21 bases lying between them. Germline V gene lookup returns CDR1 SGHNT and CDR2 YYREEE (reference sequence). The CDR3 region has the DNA TGTGCCAGCAGCGAGCCCCGACTAGGGTTCTTGACCGGGGAGCTGTTTTTT. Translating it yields CASSEPRLGFLTGELFF.

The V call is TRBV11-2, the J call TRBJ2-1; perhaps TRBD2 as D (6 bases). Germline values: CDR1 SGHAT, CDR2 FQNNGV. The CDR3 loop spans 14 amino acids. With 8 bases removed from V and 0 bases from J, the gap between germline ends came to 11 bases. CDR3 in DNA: TGTGCCAGCGGTAGCGGTAGCTCCTACAATGAGCAGTTCTTC. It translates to CASGSGSSYNEQFF. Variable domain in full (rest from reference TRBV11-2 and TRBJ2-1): EAGVAQSPRYKIIEKRQSVAFWCNPISGHATLYWYQQILGQGPKLLIQFQNNGVVDDSQLPKDRFSAERLKGVDSTLKIQPAKLEDSAVYLCASGSGSSYNEQFFGPGTRLTVL.

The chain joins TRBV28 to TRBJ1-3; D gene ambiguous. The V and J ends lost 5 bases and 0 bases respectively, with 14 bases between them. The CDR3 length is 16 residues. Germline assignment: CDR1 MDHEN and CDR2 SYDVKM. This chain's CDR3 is CASSPYSQSSGNTIYF. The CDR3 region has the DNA TGTGCCAGCAGTCCCTACAGTCAGAGCTCTGGAAACACCATATATTTT.

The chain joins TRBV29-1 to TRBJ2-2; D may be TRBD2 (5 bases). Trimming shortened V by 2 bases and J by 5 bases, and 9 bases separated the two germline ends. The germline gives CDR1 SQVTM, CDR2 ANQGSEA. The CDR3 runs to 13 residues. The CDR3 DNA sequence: TGCAGCGTTGAAAATCGAGGGACCGGGGAGCTGTTTTTT. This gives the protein CSVENRGTGELFF.

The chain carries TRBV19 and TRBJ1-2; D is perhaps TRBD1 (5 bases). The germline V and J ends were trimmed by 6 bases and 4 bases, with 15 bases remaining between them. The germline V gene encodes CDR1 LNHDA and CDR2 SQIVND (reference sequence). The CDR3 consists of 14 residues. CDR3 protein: CASRNAGTFYGYTF. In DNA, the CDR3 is TGTGCCAGTAGGAACGCGGGGACTTTCTATGGCTACACCTTC.

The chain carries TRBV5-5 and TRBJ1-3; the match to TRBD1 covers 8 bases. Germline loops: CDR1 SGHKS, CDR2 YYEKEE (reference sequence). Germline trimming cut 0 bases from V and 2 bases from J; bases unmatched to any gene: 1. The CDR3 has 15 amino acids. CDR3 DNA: TGTGCCAGCAGCTTGGTCAGGGGGCCTGGAAACACCATATATTTT. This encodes CASSLVRGPGNTIYF.

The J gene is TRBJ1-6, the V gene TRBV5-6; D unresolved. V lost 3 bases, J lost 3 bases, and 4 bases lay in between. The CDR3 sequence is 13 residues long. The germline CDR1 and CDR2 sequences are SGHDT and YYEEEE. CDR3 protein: CASSWSYNSPLHF. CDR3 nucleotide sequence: TGTGCCAGCAGCTGGAGCTATAATTCACCCCTCCACTTT.

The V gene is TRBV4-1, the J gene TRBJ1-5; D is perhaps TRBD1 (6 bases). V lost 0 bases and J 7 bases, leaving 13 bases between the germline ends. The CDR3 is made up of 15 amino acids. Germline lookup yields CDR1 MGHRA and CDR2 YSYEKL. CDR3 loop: CASSQEVGGGQPQHF. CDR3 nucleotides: TGCGCCAGCAGCCAAGAAGTAGGGGGAGGGCAGCCCCAGCATTTT.

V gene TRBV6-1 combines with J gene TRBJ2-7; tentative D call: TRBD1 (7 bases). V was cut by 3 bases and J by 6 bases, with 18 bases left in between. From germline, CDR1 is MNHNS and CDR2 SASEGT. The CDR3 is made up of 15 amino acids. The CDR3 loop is CASSDLGGTAGEQYF. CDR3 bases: TGTGCCAGCAGTGATCTTGGAGGGACAGCGGGCGAGCAGTACTTC.

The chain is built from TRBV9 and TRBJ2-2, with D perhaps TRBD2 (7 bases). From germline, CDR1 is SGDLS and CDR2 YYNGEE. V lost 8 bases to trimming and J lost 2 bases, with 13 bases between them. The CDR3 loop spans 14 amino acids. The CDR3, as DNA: TGTGCCAGTGAGGGGGGGCCAAACACCGGGGAGCTGTTTTTT. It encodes CASEGGPNTGELFF.

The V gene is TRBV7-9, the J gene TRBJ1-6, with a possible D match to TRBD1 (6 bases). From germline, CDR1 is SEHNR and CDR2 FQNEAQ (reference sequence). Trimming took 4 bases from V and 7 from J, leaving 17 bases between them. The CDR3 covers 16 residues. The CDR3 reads CASSSSAGAWNSPLHF. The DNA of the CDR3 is TGTGCCAGCAGCTCGTCCGCAGGGGCGTGGAATTCACCCCTCCACTTT.

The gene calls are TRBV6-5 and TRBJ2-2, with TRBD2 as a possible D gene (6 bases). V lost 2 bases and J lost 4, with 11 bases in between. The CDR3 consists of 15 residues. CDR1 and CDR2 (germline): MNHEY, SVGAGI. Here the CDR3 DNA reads TGTGCCAGCAGTTACAAGCGGGTCCCCACCGGGGAGCTGTTTTTT. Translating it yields CASSYKRVPTGELFF.